This TCR beta chain was documented in a study of T cell responses to AZD1222 COVID-19 vaccine. General observations from the study: In a largely white British group with more females than males, clonal diversity was possibly underestimated.

This table comes from immunoSEQ multiplex PCR, and its TCRdb copy is limited to in-frame clones, with some not included. The table has approximately 180,000 clones, 70% to 90% seen once. Germline V gene data show CDR1 as MDHEN and CDR2 as SYDVKM. The CDR3 spans 14 residues. With 8 bases clipped from V and 5 bases from J, the junction kept 11 bases outside the gene matches. Concerning this clone itself: Its target is unknown.

Sample: peripheral blood, taken on day 0 of AZD1222 vaccination. The clonotype was recovered from an adult in good health. J is TRBJ1-2 and V is TRBV28, with TRBD1 matching over 7 bases. The CDR3 here is CASGILTGSYGYTF. The DNA of the CDR3 is TGTGCCAGCGGTATCCTGACAGGGTCTTATGGCTACACCTTC.